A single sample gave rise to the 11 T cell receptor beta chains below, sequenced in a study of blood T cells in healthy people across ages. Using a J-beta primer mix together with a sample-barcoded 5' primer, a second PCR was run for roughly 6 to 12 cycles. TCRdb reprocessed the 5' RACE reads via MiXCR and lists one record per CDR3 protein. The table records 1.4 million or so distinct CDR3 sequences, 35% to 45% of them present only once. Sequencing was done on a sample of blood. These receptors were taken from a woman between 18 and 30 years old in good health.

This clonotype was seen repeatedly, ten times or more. The CDR3 protein is CASSLPPNTEAFF. The DNA of the CDR3 is TGCGCCAGCAGCTTGCCCCCGAACACTGAAGCTTTCTTT. This chain joins TRBV5-1 and TRBJ1-1; no clear D gene. The CDR3 length is 13 residues. Per the germline V gene, CDR1 is SGHRS and CDR2 is YFSETQ. V gave up 1 base and J gave up 1 base, with 5 bases separating them. Combining the CDR3 with reference TRBV5-1 and TRBJ1-1 gives the whole variable domain KAGVTQTPRYLIKTRGQQVTLSCSPISGHRSVSWYQQTPGQGLQFLFEYFSETQRNKGNFPGRFSGRQFSNSRSEMNVSTLELGDSALYLCASSLPPNTEAFFGQGTRLTVV.

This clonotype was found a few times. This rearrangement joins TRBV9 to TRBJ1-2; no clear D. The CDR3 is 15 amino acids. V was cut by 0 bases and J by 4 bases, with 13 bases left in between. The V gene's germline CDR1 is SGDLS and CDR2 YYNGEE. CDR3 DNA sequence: TGTGCCAGCAGCGTAGAGCAGTTCCCTCGCTATGGCTACACCTTC. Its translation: CASSVEQFPRYGYTF.

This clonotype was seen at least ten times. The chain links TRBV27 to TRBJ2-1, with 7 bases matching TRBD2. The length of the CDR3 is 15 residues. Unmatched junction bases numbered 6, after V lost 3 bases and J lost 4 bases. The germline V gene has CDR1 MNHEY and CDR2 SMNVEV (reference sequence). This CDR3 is CASSFSGGGYNEQFF. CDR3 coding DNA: TGTGCCAGCAGTTTCTCTGGGGGGGGTTACAATGAGCAGTTCTTC.

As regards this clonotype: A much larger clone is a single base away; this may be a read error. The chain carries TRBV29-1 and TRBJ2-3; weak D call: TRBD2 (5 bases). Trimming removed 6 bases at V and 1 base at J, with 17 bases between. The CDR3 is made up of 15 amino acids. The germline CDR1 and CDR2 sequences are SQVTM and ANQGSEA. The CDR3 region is CSVANRRAGTDTQYF. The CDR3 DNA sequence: TGCAGCGTCGCCAACCGACGAGCGGGCACAGATACGCAGTATTTT.

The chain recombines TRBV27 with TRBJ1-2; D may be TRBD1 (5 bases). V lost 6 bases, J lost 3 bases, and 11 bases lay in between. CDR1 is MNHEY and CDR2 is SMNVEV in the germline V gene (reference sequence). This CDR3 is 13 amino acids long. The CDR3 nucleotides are TGTGCCAGCAGCTTGGGGGTGTACTATGGCTACACCTTC. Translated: CASSLGVYYGYTF.

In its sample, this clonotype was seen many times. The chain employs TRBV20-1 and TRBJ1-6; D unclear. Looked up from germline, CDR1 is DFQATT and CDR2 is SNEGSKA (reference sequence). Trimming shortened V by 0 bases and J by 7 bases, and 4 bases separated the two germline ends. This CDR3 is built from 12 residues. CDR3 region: CSARDGNSPLHF. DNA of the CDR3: TGCAGTGCTAGAGACGGCAATTCACCCCTCCACTTT.

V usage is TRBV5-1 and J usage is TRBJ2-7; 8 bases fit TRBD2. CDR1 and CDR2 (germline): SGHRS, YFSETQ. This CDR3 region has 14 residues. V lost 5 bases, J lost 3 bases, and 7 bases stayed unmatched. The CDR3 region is CASSYQAGDYEQYF. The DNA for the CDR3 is TGCGCCAGCAGTTATCAAGCGGGAGACTACGAGCAGTACTTC.

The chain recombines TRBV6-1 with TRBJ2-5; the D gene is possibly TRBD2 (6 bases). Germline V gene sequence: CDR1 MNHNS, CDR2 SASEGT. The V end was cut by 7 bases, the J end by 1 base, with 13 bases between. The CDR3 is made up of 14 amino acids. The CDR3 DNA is TGTGCCAGCAAACTACCCGGGAGCCAAGAGACCCAGTACTTC. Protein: CASKLPGSQETQYF.

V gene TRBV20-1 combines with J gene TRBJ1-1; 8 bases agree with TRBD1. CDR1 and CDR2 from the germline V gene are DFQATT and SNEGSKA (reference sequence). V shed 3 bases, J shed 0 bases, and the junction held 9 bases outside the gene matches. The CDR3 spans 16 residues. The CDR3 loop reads CSASPPGGVMNTEAFF. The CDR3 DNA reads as TGCAGTGCTAGTCCTCCAGGGGGCGTAATGAACACTGAAGCTTTCTTT.

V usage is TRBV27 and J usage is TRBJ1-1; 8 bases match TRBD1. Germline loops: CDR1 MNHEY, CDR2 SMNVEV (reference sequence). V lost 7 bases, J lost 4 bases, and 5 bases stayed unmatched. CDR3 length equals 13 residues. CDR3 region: CASKQTGGTEAFF. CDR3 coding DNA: TGTGCCAGCAAACAAACAGGGGGCACTGAAGCTTTCTTT.

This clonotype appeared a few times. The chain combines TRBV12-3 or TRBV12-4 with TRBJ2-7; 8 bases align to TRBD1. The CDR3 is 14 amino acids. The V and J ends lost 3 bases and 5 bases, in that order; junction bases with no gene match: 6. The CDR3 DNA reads TGTGCCAGCAGTTTCGGACAGGGTCCCAACGAGCAGTACTTC. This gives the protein CASSFGQGPNEQYF.